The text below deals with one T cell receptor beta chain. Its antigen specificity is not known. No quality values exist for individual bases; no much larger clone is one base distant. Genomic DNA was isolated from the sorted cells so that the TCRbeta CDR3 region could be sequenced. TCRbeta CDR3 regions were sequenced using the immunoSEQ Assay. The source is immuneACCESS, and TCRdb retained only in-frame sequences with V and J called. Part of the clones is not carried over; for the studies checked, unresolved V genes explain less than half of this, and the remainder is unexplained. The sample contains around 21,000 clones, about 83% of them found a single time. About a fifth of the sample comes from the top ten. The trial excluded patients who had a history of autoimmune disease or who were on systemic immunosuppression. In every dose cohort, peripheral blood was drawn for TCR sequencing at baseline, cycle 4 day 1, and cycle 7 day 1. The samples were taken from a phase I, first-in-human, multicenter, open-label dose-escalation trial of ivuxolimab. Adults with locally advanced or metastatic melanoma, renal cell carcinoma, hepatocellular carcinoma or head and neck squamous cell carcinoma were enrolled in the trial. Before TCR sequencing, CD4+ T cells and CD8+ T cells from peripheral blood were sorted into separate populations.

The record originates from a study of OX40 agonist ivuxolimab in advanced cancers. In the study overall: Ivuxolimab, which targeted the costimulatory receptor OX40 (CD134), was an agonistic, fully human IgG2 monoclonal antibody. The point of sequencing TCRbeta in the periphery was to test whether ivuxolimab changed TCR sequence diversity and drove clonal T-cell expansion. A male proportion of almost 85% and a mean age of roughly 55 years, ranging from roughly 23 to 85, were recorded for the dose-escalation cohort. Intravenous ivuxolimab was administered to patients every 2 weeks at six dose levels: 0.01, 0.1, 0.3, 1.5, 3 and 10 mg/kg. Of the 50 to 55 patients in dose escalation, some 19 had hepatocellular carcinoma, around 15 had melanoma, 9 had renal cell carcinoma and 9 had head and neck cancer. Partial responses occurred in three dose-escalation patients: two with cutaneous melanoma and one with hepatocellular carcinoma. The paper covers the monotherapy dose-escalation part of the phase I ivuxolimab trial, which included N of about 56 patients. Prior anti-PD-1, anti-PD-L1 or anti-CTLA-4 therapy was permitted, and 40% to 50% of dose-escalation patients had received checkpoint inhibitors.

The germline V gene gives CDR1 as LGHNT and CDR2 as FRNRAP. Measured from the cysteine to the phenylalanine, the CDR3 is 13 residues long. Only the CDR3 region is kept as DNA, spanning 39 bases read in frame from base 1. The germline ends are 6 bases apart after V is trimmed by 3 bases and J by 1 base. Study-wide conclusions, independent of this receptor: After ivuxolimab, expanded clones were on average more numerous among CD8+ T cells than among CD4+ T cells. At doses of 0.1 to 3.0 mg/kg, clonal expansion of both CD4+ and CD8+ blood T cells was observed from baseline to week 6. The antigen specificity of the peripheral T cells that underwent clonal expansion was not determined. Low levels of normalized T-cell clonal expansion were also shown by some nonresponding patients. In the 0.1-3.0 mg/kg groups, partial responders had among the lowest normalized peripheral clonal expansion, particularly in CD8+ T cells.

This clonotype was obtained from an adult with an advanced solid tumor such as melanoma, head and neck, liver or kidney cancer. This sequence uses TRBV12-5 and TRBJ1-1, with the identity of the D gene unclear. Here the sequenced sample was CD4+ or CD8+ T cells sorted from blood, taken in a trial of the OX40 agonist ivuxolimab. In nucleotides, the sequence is TGTGCTAGTGGTTTAGGGCCGAACACTGAAGCTTTCTTT. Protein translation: CASGLGPNTEAFF.